This TCR beta chain was sequenced in a study of human T cells and chemical hapten exposure. About the study: The study enrolled mostly female patients with alopecia areata, totalis or universalis.

This clonotype showed up many times. Stated time point: patch test 1, 2 weeks after DPC sensitization. Treatment denoted: therapeutic diphenylcyclopropenone sensitization with weekly scalp DPC. TCRdb processed the RACE reads anew with MiXCR; each CDR3 protein has one entry. The table lists about 120,000 distinct CDR3 sequences, over 10% of them singletons, with more than 1.3% in the top ten. This TCR was recovered from a woman in her forties or fifties with alopecia areata. Some clones in this sample may be carry-over from other donors' samples. The sequenced sample was whole blood, obtained in connection with sensitization to the hapten diphenylcyclopropenone (DPC).

The CDR3 region is CASSLAGSDTQYF. For the CDR3, the DNA is TGCGCCAGCAGTCTAGCGGGGTCAGATACGCAGTATTTT. The rearrangement joins TRBV10-2 to TRBJ2-3; TRBD2 matches 9 bases. V was clipped by 5 bases and J by 4 bases; unmatched bases: 1. The CDR3 runs 13 residues. Germline CDR1 is WSHSY and CDR2 is SAAADI.